This T cell receptor (beta chain) was captured in a study of CD8 T cells in ankylosing spondylitis. TCRdb ran MiXCR on the 5' RACE reads and lists one entry per CDR3 protein. The profile shows about 200,000 distinct CDR3 sequences, more than 10% of them singletons. Study results and caveats: A subset of motif variants has previously been described in the synovial fluid and blood of reactive arthritis.

V shed 0 bases, J shed 3 bases, and the junction held 8 bases outside the gene matches. CDR3 length equals 16 residues. CDR1 and CDR2 from the germline V gene are SGHNT and YYREEE (reference sequence). This clonotype has more than one count but fewer than ten. Its antigen is undetermined. Sequenced input: blood, either unsorted or a sorted T cell fraction (not recorded which). The sequence was obtained from a male donor with ankylosing spondylitis or in good health (not recorded which). J is TRBJ1-2 and V is TRBV5-4; 7 nucleotides agree with TRBD1. This chain's CDR3 is CASSLAISGTDYGYTF. CDR3 bases: TGTGCCAGCAGCTTGGCGATCTCGGGGACAGACTATGGCTACACCTTC.